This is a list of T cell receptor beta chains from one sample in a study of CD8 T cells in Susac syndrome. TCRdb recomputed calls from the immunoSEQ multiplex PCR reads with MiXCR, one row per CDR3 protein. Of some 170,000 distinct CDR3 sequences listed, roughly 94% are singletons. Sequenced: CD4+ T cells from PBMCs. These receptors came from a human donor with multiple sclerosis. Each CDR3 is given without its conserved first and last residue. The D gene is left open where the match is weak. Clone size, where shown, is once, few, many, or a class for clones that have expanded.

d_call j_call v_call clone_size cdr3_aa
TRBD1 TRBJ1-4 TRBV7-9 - ASSAGQGNEKLF
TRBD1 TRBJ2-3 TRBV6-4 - ASSARQGLTDTQY
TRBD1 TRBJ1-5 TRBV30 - ASAARGDQPQH
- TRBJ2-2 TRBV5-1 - ASSGPLGSGELF
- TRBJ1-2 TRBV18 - ASSQGGGYT
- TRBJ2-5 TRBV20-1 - SGWDLVETQY
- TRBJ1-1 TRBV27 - ASSYRRFTEAF
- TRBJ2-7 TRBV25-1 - ASSEYNQGKQY
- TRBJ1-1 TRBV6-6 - ASSRVTAEAF
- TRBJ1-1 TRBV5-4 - ASSLRVMNTEAF
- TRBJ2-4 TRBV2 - ASSGSGGIQY
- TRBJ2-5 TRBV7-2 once ASSRFRVETQY
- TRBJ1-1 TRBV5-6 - ASGVPQGSTEAF
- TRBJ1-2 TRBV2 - ASSEPLRPDGYT